Following are 26 T cell receptor beta chains from one sample sequenced in a study of T cell changes during pregnancy in multiple sclerosis. Only in-frame clones appear in the TCRdb table, and some are missing; sequencing was by immunoSEQ multiplex PCR. The top ten hold 7.7% of the sample, which has 15,000 or so clones, around 89% seen once. Sequenced material: CD8+ T cells from peripheral blood mononuclear cells, taken in the second trimester of pregnancy. The source of these receptors is a female donor in good health, enrolled as a control in a pregnancy study.

The chain joins TRBV19 to TRBJ2-1; 7 bases fit TRBD1. The ends lost 5 bases at V and 8 bases at J; junction bases unmatched: 9. This CDR3 region has 14 residues. Germline CDR1 and CDR2: LNHDA and SQIVND (reference sequence). DNA of the CDR3: TGTGCCAGTAGTGTCTATAGGGGGCGCGATGAGCAGTTCTTC. Translated: CASSVYRGRDEQFF.

V is TRBV6-5 and J is TRBJ2-3; D gene unclear. The CDR3 has 15 amino acids. The germline gives CDR1 MNHEY, CDR2 SVGAGI. Trimming left V 0 bases short and J 2 bases short, with 9 bases between. Here the CDR3 reads CASSYSSALTDTQYF. The CDR3 coding sequence is TGTGCCAGCAGTTACTCGAGCGCCCTCACAGATACGCAGTATTTT.

The J gene is TRBJ2-7, the V gene TRBV30; the D gene is possibly TRBD2 (5 bases). The V end was cut by 4 bases, the J end by 5 bases, with 9 bases between. The germline gives CDR1 GTSNPN, CDR2 SVGIG (reference sequence). This CDR3 region has 11 residues. The CDR3 protein is CAWTEGNEQYF. The CDR3 bases are TGTGCCTGGACAGAGGGAAACGAGCAGTACTTC.

V is TRBV4-2 and J is TRBJ2-7; D gene uncertain. The germline V gene encodes CDR1 LGHNA and CDR2 YNFKEQ. V was cut by 3 bases and J by 4 bases, with 4 bases left in between. The length of the CDR3 is 11 residues. CDR3: CASSQAYEQYF. CDR3 nucleotide sequence: TGTGCCAGCAGCCAGGCTTACGAGCAGTACTTC.

V gene TRBV6-1 combines with J gene TRBJ1-1; possible D gene TRBD1, 5 bases. The CDR3 is 14 residues long. From germline, CDR1 is MNHNS and CDR2 SASEGT. The V gene lost 4 bases and the J gene lost 6 bases, with 15 bases spanning the gap. The CDR3 spells CASSVTRGGAEAFF. The CDR3 coding sequence is TGTGCCAGCAGTGTGACGCGGGGAGGGGCTGAAGCTTTCTTT.

In this sample, this clone turned up once. The chain has TRBV19 and TRBJ1-4; TRBD1 matches at 10 bases. Trimming at V came to 3 bases and at J to 8 bases, leaving 6 bases not matched to a gene. Germline CDR1 is LNHDA and CDR2 is SQIVND (reference sequence). The CDR3 runs to 15 residues. The CDR3 DNA sequence: TGTGCCAGTAGTATCCGCATGACAGGGGGCGAAAAACTGTTTTTT. Translation gives CASSIRMTGGEKLFF. Full variable domain (outside the CDR3, taken from reference TRBV19 and TRBJ1-4): DGGITQSPKYLFRKEGQNVTLSCEQNLNHDAMYWYRQDPGQGLRLIYYSQIVNDFQKGDIAEGYSVSREKKESFPLTVTSAQKNPTAFYLCASSIRMTGGEKLFFGSGTQLSVL.

The chain recombines TRBV7-8 with TRBJ2-5; D is perhaps TRBD2 (6 bases). The germline V gene encodes CDR1 SGHVS and CDR2 FQNEAQ. The CDR3 spans 15 residues. V lost 4 bases and J 4 bases, leaving 16 bases between the germline ends. CDR3 coding DNA: TGTGCCAGCAGCTCGGGAGAGGGGTGGGCAGAGACCCAGTACTTC. Its protein product is CASSSGEGWAETQYF. Variable domain in full (rest from reference TRBV7-8 and TRBJ2-5): GAGVSQSPRYKVAKRGQDVALRCDPISGHVSLFWYQQALGQGPEFLTYFQNEAQLDKSGLPSDRFFAERPEGSVSTLKIQRTQQEDSAVYLCASSSGEGWAETQYFGPGTRLLVL.

This sequence joins TRBV6-5 and TRBJ2-7; the D gene is possibly TRBD1 (5 bases). The CDR3 is 15 residues long. Per germline, CDR1 MNHEY and CDR2 SVGAGI. Trimming took off 6 bases at V and 0 bases at J, with 15 bases between the two ends. CDR3 sequence reads: CASRGALSPSYEQYF. The CDR3 bases are TGTGCCAGCAGAGGGGCCCTCTCCCCCTCCTACGAGCAGTACTTC.

The chain employs TRBV5-6 and TRBJ2-3; 7 bases agree with TRBD2. Germline trimming cut 4 bases from V and 2 bases from J; bases unmatched to any gene: 10. The CDR3 has 16 residues. The germline V gene encodes CDR1 SGHDT and CDR2 YYEEEE. The CDR3 loop reads CASSDDLAAYTDTQYF. The CDR3 coding sequence is TGTGCCAGCAGCGATGACCTAGCGGCCTACACAGATACGCAGTATTTT.

The rearrangement joins TRBV6-5 to TRBJ2-7; 11 bases line up with TRBD1. V trimming: 5 bases; J trimming: 3 bases; junction bases outside the gene matches: 6. The CDR3 totals 15 residues. Per germline, CDR1 MNHEY and CDR2 SVGAGI. The CDR3 loop reads CASSPRTGGFYEQYF. For the CDR3, the DNA is TGTGCCAGCAGTCCCCGGACAGGGGGCTTCTACGAGCAGTACTTC.

The chain's CDR3 is CASSQDLRREGPNEQFF. CDR3 coding DNA: TGCGCCAGCAGCCAAGATTTAAGGCGGGAGGGCCCAAATGAGCAGTTCTTC. This rearrangement joins TRBV4-3 to TRBJ2-1; the match to TRBD2 covers 9 bases. The germline gives CDR1 LGHNA, CDR2 YSLEER. Unmatched junction bases numbered 10, after V lost 0 bases and J lost 7 bases. This CDR3 comprises 17 residues.

V gene TRBV5-5 combines with J gene TRBJ2-2; D is unresolved. CDR1 is SGHKS, CDR2 YYEKEE, per germline (reference sequence). V shed 3 bases and J shed 6 bases, with 15 bases lying between them. This CDR3 is built from 15 residues. CDR3 region: CASSYYAHEPGELFF. The CDR3 coding sequence is TGTGCCAGCAGCTACTACGCACATGAACCCGGGGAGCTGTTTTTT. The full variable domain, rest sourced from reference TRBV5-5 and TRBJ2-2, is DAGVTQSPTHLIKTRGQQVTLRCSPISGHKSVSWYQQVLGQGPQFIFQYYEKEERGRGNFPDRFSARQFPNYSSELNVNALLLGDSALYLCASSYYAHEPGELFFGEGSRLTVL.

This chain uses TRBV13 with TRBJ1-1, with D possibly being TRBD1 (6 bases). The V end was cut by 5 bases, the J end by 1 base, with 20 bases between. This CDR3 has 17 residues. Germline V gene sequence: CDR1 PRHDT, CDR2 FYEKMQ (reference sequence). The CDR3 nucleotides are TGTGCCAGCAGCGGGCGTAGTGGGGGCAGAGGGAACACTGAAGCTTTCTTT. Amino acid sequence: CASSGRSGGRGNTEAFF.

The V gene is TRBV18, the J gene TRBJ2-3, with TRBD2 matching 7 bases. Per germline, CDR1 KGHSH and CDR2 LQKENI. This CDR3 spans 16 amino acids. V lost 3 bases and J lost 2; bases outside the gene matches: 8. The CDR3 sequence is CASSPLQRGLTDTQYF. For the CDR3, the DNA is TGTGCCAGCTCACCCCTACAGCGGGGACTCACAGATACGCAGTATTTT.

The chain links TRBV30 to TRBJ2-1, with TRBD2 identical over 13 bases. The CDR3 is made up of 15 amino acids. V was clipped by 0 bases and J by 9 bases; unmatched bases: 5. Germline assignment: CDR1 GTSNPN and CDR2 SVGIG (reference sequence). CDR3 amino acids: CAWSVLAGGFGEQFF. The CDR3, as DNA: TGTGCCTGGAGTGTACTAGCGGGGGGGTTTGGTGAGCAGTTCTTC.

The CDR3 spells CASSDMRAPGANVLTF. The DNA of the CDR3 is TGTGCCAGCAGTGATATGAGGGCCCCTGGGGCCAACGTCCTGACTTTC. The chain recombines TRBV2 with TRBJ2-6; D possibly corresponds to TRBD2 (5 bases). In germline, CDR1 is SNHLY, CDR2 FYNNEI. V lost 3 bases and J 2 bases, leaving 11 bases between the germline ends. The CDR3 covers 16 residues.

This rearrangement joins TRBV27 to TRBJ2-7; 8 nucleotides align to TRBD1. Germline V CDR1 and CDR2: MNHEY, SMNVEV (reference sequence). The CDR3 sequence is 12 residues long. V lost 5 bases, J lost 6 bases, and 3 bases stayed unmatched. In DNA, the CDR3 is TGTGCCAGCAGTCGACAGGGGACCGAGCAGTACTTC. It specifies CASSRQGTEQYF.

This clone is labeled medium-sized. The chain carries TRBV4-3 and TRBJ2-1, with 9 nucleotides matching TRBD2. V lost 1 base to trimming and J lost 4 bases; unmatched junction nucleotides: 11. There are 18 residues in the CDR3. The V gene's germline CDR1 is LGHNA and CDR2 YSLEER. The CDR3 bases are TGCGCCAGCAGCCAAGTCGCCGAGAGCGGGAGGACATACAATGAGCAGTTCTTC. The encoded protein is CASSQVAESGRTYNEQFF.

The chain carries TRBV9 and TRBJ2-7, with 7 bases lining up with TRBD2. Looked up from germline, CDR1 is SGDLS and CDR2 is YYNGEE. J lost 3 bases, V lost 2 bases, and 8 bases had no gene match. This CDR3 is built from 15 residues. As DNA, the CDR3 is TGTGCCAGCAGCGTTGGGGGGGACGGCGGCTACGAGCAGTACTTC. This encodes CASSVGGDGGYEQYF. Variable domain in full (rest from reference TRBV9 and TRBJ2-7): DSGVTQTPKHLITATGQRVTLRCSPRSGDLSVYWYQQSLDQGLQFLIQYYNGEERAKGNILERFSAQQFPDLHSELNLSSLELGDSALYFCASSVGGDGGYEQYFGPGTRLTVT.

This chain uses TRBV19 with TRBJ1-1; 8 bases align to TRBD1. CDR1 and CDR2 (germline): LNHDA, SQIVND (reference sequence). The J segment lost 5 bases and the V segment lost 5 bases, leaving 1 base of the junction unmatched. The length of the CDR3 is 12 residues. The CDR3 bases are TGTGCCAGTAGTTACAGGGGGACTGAAGCTTTCTTT. Amino acids: CASSYRGTEAFF.

This chain uses TRBV29-1 with TRBJ1-1; the match to TRBD1 covers 8 bases. V shed 7 bases and J 5 bases; nucleotides not matched to a gene: 12. Germline loops: CDR1 SQVTM, CDR2 ANQGSEA. There are 14 residues in the CDR3. Here the CDR3 reads CSAVYFTGGTEAFF. CDR3 DNA sequence: TGCAGCGCCGTCTACTTTACAGGGGGAACTGAAGCTTTCTTT.

CDR3 region: CASSQEGFSNEQFF. The CDR3 bases are TGCGCCAGCAGCCAAGAGGGCTTTAGCAATGAGCAGTTCTTC. V gene TRBV4-3 combines with J gene TRBJ2-1, with unresolved D. The V gene's germline CDR1 is LGHNA and CDR2 YSLEER. With 0 bases removed from V and 6 bases from J, the gap between germline ends came to 9 bases. The CDR3 is 14 amino acids.

This chain joins TRBV18 and TRBJ1-5, with D possibly TRBD1 on 5 matching bases. The V and J ends lost 4 bases and 3 bases respectively, with 16 bases between them. The CDR3 is 16 amino acids. Germline values: CDR1 KGHSH, CDR2 LQKENI. In DNA, the CDR3 is TGTGCCAGCTCACGCGTTCCCAGGGTCCTCAATCAGCCCCAGCATTTT. This gives the protein CASSRVPRVLNQPQHF.

CDR3 residues: CASSELGGSYEQYF. The CDR3 region has the DNA TGTGCCAGCAGTGAACTGGGAGGTTCCTACGAGCAGTACTTC. This chain uses TRBV2 with TRBJ2-7; a possible D gene is TRBD2 (6 bases). Germline V gene data show CDR1 as SNHLY and CDR2 as FYNNEI. Between the trimmed V and J ends, which lost 2 bases and 1 base, there was a span of 9 bases. The CDR3 totals 14 residues.

This clone was seen only once. This rearrangement joins TRBV5-6 to TRBJ2-3; 9 bases agree with TRBD2. The CDR3 sequence is 16 residues long. CDR1 and CDR2 from the germline V gene are SGHDT and YYEEEE. V lost 0 bases and J lost 1; bases outside the gene matches: 3. The chain's CDR3 is CASSLAERGGTDTQYF. The CDR3 DNA reads as TGTGCCAGCAGCTTGGCCGAGCGGGGGGGCACAGATACGCAGTATTTT.

The rearrangement uses TRBV6-1 and TRBJ2-3; tentatively, D is TRBD1 (6 bases). The CDR3 sequence is 14 residues long. Trimming took 4 bases from V and 2 from J, leaving 10 bases between them. The germline V gene encodes CDR1 MNHNS and CDR2 SASEGT. For the CDR3, the DNA is TGTGCCAGCAGTGGACGGACAGACACAGATACGCAGTATTTT. As protein: CASSGRTDTDTQYF.